The 28 T cell receptor beta chains presented below share a single source sample, sequenced in a study of T cell responses to AZD1222 COVID-19 vaccine. Profiling relied on immunoSEQ multiplex PCR, and the TCRdb table lists in-frame clones only, not all of them. In the table there are about 130,000 clones, approximately 90% of which are singletons. Sequenced material: peripheral blood, taken on day 0 of AZD1222 vaccination. The receptors derive from an adult in good health.

In nucleotides, the CDR3 is TGCGCCAGCAGCAACTCTAGACCCCAAGAGACCCAGTACTTC. Encoded protein: CASSNSRPQETQYF. The rearrangement uses TRBV10-2 and TRBJ2-5; D not resolved. Between the trimmed V and J ends, which lost 6 bases and 1 base, there was a span of 12 bases. The CDR3 is 14 amino acids. Germline loops: CDR1 WSHSY, CDR2 SAAADI.

The V and J genes are TRBV27 and TRBJ1-2; 9 bases line up with TRBD1. CDR1 MNHEY and CDR2 SMNVEV come from the germline V gene (reference sequence). V gave up 0 bases and J gave up 6 bases; unmatched junction bases: 11. This CDR3 contains 17 residues. The CDR3 here is CASSLSRGGQGMDGYTF. The CDR3 DNA reads TGTGCCAGCAGTTTATCGAGAGGGGGACAGGGTATGGATGGCTACACCTTC.

V gene TRBV6-5 combines with J gene TRBJ1-6, with a possible D match to TRBD1 (5 bases). Trimming removed 5 bases from V and 5 bases from J, with 13 bases in between. The CDR3 is 15 amino acids. Germline CDR1 reads MNHEY; CDR2 reads SVGAGI. The CDR3: CASSLGASNNSPLHF. The DNA of the CDR3 is TGTGCCAGCAGTCTCGGGGCTTCAAATAATTCACCCCTCCACTTT.

The chain uses TRBV7-8 and TRBJ1-4; D gene uncertain. Trimming stripped 4 bases from V and 0 bases from J, with 15 bases between. Germline assignment: CDR1 SGHVS and CDR2 FQNEAQ. The CDR3 loop spans 17 amino acids. CDR3 region: CASSSFTQPATNEKLFF. The CDR3 DNA reads TGTGCCAGCAGCTCCTTCACCCAACCTGCAACTAATGAAAAACTGTTTTTT.

The chain couples TRBV19 to TRBJ1-5; 8 nucleotides match TRBD1. Looked up from germline, CDR1 is LNHDA and CDR2 is SQIVND (reference sequence). V was clipped by 1 base and J by 1 base; unmatched bases: 12. The length of the CDR3 is 19 residues. The DNA of the CDR3 is TGTGCCAGTAGTATAGGGACAGGGTTTATATTTGTAAGCAATCAGCCCCAGCATTTT. Protein sequence: CASSIGTGFIFVSNQPQHF.

The chain is built from TRBV19 and TRBJ1-6; D unclear. Trimming cost V 4 bases and J 10 bases, with 11 bases left between them. Per germline, CDR1 LNHDA and CDR2 SQIVND (reference sequence). The CDR3 has 13 residues. CDR3 residues: CASSRGEGSPLHF. The CDR3, as DNA: TGTGCCAGTAGTAGGGGTGAAGGATCACCCCTCCACTTT.

This clone was detected once. The chain combines TRBV28 with TRBJ2-2; 7 positions agree with TRBD1. The germline V gene has CDR1 MDHEN and CDR2 SYDVKM. V lost 1 base, J lost 5 bases, and 13 bases stayed unmatched. The CDR3 length is 18 residues. The CDR3 nucleotides are TGTGCCAGCAGTTTATATCCCCCCAACAGGGGTGGGACCGGGGAGCTGTTTTTT. It is translated as CASSLYPPNRGGTGELFF.

The chain employs TRBV6-5 and TRBJ2-2; no clear D gene. CDR3 length: 15 amino acids. The V gene lost 6 bases and the J gene lost 1 base, with 12 bases spanning the gap. Germline V gene lookup returns CDR1 MNHEY and CDR2 SVGAGI. The CDR3 protein is CASRRLVGNTGELFF. DNA of the CDR3: TGTGCCAGCAGAAGACTGGTAGGGAACACCGGGGAGCTGTTTTTT.

The sample holds one count of this clone. V usage is TRBV7-8 and J usage is TRBJ1-1; tentative D call: TRBD1 (5 bases). CDR3 length: 14 amino acids. Germline values: CDR1 SGHVS, CDR2 FQNEAQ. The V and J ends lost 0 bases and 5 bases respectively, with 10 bases between them. This chain's CDR3 is CASSLAGVRTEAFF. The CDR3 coding sequence is TGTGCCAGCAGCTTAGCAGGGGTACGAACTGAAGCTTTCTTT.

This sequence joins TRBV5-1 and TRBJ2-7; D unresolved. The CDR3 is 15 amino acids. Germline CDR1 and CDR2: SGHRS and YFSETQ. V gave up 4 bases and J gave up 9 bases, with 23 bases separating them. DNA of the CDR3: TGCGCCAGCAGCGTAACCGGGTCTGCCTCCCGTTTGCAGTACTTC. Encoded protein: CASSVTGSASRLQYF.

The genes are TRBV3-1 (or the pseudogene TRBV3-2) and TRBJ1-2, with TRBD1 matching over 10 bases. Germline V CDR1 and CDR2: LGHDT, YNNKEL (reference sequence). This CDR3 spans 16 amino acids. V lost 1 base and J lost 4; bases outside the gene matches: 6. The CDR3 nucleotides are TGTGCCAGCAGCCAAGGGGGACAGGGGTTGGGCTATGGCTACACCTTC. Translated, it gives CASSQGGQGLGYGYTF.

The genes are TRBV11-2 and TRBJ1-1; TRBD1 might be the D (5 bases). The germline V gene encodes CDR1 SGHAT and CDR2 FQNNGV. The V end was cut by 6 bases, the J end by 1 base, with 12 bases between. There are 14 residues in the CDR3. The CDR3 sequence: CASRPLTGNTEAFF. CDR3 in DNA: TGTGCCAGCAGGCCGTTAACAGGGAACACTGAAGCTTTCTTT.

The genes are TRBV13 and TRBJ2-7; no reliable D call. Per the germline V gene, CDR1 is PRHDT and CDR2 is FYEKMQ (reference sequence). V was clipped by 2 bases and J by 6 bases, with 11 bases between them. The CDR3 covers 13 residues. The CDR3 loop is CASSLSLWGEQYF. The CDR3 DNA reads TGTGCCAGCAGCTTATCCCTTTGGGGCGAGCAGTACTTC.

The DNA for the CDR3 is TGTGCCAGTAGTATTACGACCGCCGTCTGGCATTTT. Translating it yields CASSITTAVWHF. The gene calls are TRBV19 and TRBJ1-5; D is undetermined. V lost 3 bases to trimming and J lost 15 bases, with 15 bases between them. The CDR3 covers 12 residues. The V gene's germline CDR1 is LNHDA and CDR2 SQIVND (reference sequence).

The chain joins TRBV7-9 to TRBJ1-1; no clear D gene. Between the trimmed V and J ends, which lost 2 bases and 3 bases, there was a span of 10 bases. The CDR3 contains 14 residues. Germline V gene lookup returns CDR1 SEHNR and CDR2 FQNEAQ (reference sequence). The CDR3 region is CASSLFFPDTEAFF. CDR3 in DNA: TGTGCCAGCAGCTTATTTTTCCCGGACACTGAAGCTTTCTTT.

This rearrangement joins TRBV6-2 or TRBV6-3 to TRBJ1-2; TRBD1 is a possible D gene (6 bases). CDR3 length: 13 amino acids. Trimming shortened V by 5 bases and J by 4 bases, and 11 bases separated the two germline ends. CDR1 and CDR2 from the germline V gene are MNHEY and SVGEGT. CDR3 coding DNA: TGTGCCAGCAGTCCAGGGGACCCCTATGGCTACACCTTC. It yields the protein CASSPGDPYGYTF.

V and J are TRBV7-9 and TRBJ2-3; 12 bases agree with TRBD2. Trimming removed 4 bases from V and 9 bases from J; junction bases left unmatched: 14. The CDR3 length is 17 residues. Germline CDR1 and CDR2: SEHNR and FQNEAQ (reference sequence). As DNA, the CDR3 is TGTGCCAGCAGCTACCCTAAGACTAGCGGGAGTACTGGGACGCAGTATTTT. Translation: CASSYPKTSGSTGTQYF.

This clone has just a few counts. This rearrangement joins TRBV6-5 to TRBJ1-1; unclear D gene. CDR1 is MNHEY, CDR2 SVGAGI, per germline. The CDR3 is made up of 12 amino acids. V was cut by 4 bases and J by 5 bases, with 8 bases left in between. For the CDR3, the DNA is TGTGCCAGCAGTTCATGGGAAACTGAAGCTTTCTTT. It specifies CASSSWETEAFF.

This rearrangement joins TRBV6-5 to TRBJ2-7, with D unresolved. The CDR3 sequence is 14 residues long. From germline, CDR1 is MNHEY and CDR2 SVGAGI. V was cut by 2 bases and J by 0 bases, with 8 bases left in between. The CDR3 bases are TGTGCCAGCAGTTACGACTCTGTCTCCTACGAGCAGTACTTC. Protein: CASSYDSVSYEQYF.

The V and J genes are TRBV6-2 or TRBV6-3 and TRBJ2-7, with TRBD1 identical over 9 bases. This CDR3 spans 14 amino acids. In germline, CDR1 is MNHEY, CDR2 SVGEGT. V dropped 5 bases and J dropped 2; count of bases not matched to a gene: 4. This CDR3 is CASSGGQGPYEQYF. The CDR3 nucleotides read TGTGCCAGCAGTGGCGGACAGGGGCCCTACGAGCAGTACTTC.

The rearrangement uses TRBV5-1 and TRBJ1-2, with a possible D match to TRBD1 (5 bases). Germline V gives CDR1 SGHRS, CDR2 YFSETQ. This CDR3 comprises 14 residues. Trimming stripped 4 bases from V and 6 bases from J, with 16 bases between. The CDR3 region has the DNA TGCGCCAGCAGCCCCGGCTGGGGGGACCATGGCTACACCTTC. It codes for CASSPGWGDHGYTF. The variable domain in full, with the rest retrieved from reference TRBV5-1 and TRBJ1-2, is KAGVTQTPRYLIKTRGQQVTLSCSPISGHRSVSWYQQTPGQGLQFLFEYFSETQRNKGNFPGRFSGRQFSNSRSEMNVSTLELGDSALYLCASSPGWGDHGYTFGSGTRLTVV.

The chain links TRBV25-1 to TRBJ1-2; D is perhaps TRBD1 (5 bases). Trimming removed 5 bases at V and 7 bases at J, with 17 bases between. CDR3 length: 14 residues. Germline V gene sequence: CDR1 MGHDK, CDR2 SYGVNS. As DNA, the CDR3 is TGTGCCAGCAGTTGGGCGGAGACAGCCCCTGGCTACACCTTC. This sequence encodes CASSWAETAPGYTF.

The J gene is TRBJ1-2, the V gene TRBV11-2; maybe TRBD1 (5 bases). This CDR3 spans 14 amino acids. V lost 4 bases, J lost 0 bases, and 9 bases lay in between. Germline loops: CDR1 SGHAT, CDR2 FQNNGV. The CDR3 nucleotides read TGTGCCAGCAGCTACGGGACCACTAACTATGGCTACACCTTC. Its translation is CASSYGTTNYGYTF.

Comments on this clone: One end of the junction does not line up with germline, which may come from a read error. V and J are TRBV5-4 and TRBJ1-1, with D possibly TRBD1 on 5 matching bases. CDR3 length: 13 residues. Germline CDR1 SGHNT, CDR2 YYREEE (reference sequence). The CDR3 spells CAGRVLGDTEAFF. CDR3 coding DNA: TGTGCCGGCAGGGTTTTGGGAGACACTGAAGCTTTCTTT.

Concerning this clone: Different DNA sequences within this sample yield the same CDR3. The rearrangement uses TRBV15 and TRBJ1-5, with TRBD1 matching 8 bases. The germline V gene has CDR1 LNHNV and CDR2 YYDKDF (reference sequence). V trimming: 1 base; J trimming: 2 bases; junction bases outside the gene matches: 4. This CDR3 spans 16 amino acids. The CDR3 region is CATSRGQGARNQPQHF. DNA of the CDR3: TGTGCCACCAGCAGAGGGCAGGGGGCCCGCAATCAGCCCCAGCATTTT.

Only a few counts were recorded for this clone. The chain links TRBV7-9 to TRBJ2-5, with D possibly TRBD2 on 7 matching bases. The germline V gene has CDR1 SEHNR and CDR2 FQNEAQ (reference sequence). The V and J ends lost 5 bases and 2 bases respectively, with 15 bases between them. The CDR3 contains 15 residues. The CDR3 reads CASSPTGGAQETQYF. As DNA, the CDR3 is TGTGCCAGCAGCCCGACGGGGGGCGCGCAAGAGACCCAGTACTTC.

The CDR3: CASSPVLMGPGPTEAFF. The CDR3 DNA reads as TGTGCCAGCTCCCCGGTACTCATGGGTCCCGGGCCCACTGAAGCTTTCTTT. The chain has TRBV18 and TRBJ1-1; D is unresolved. The CDR3 spans 17 residues. The germline CDR1 and CDR2 sequences are KGHSH and LQKENI. The V end was cut by 6 bases, the J end by 4 bases, with 24 bases between.

CDR3 in amino acids: CASSLGGVGSPLHF. The DNA for the CDR3 is TGTGCCAGTAGTTTAGGGGGCGTCGGTTCACCCCTCCACTTT. This chain joins TRBV19 and TRBJ1-6, with TRBD1 matching 7 bases. Germline V CDR1 and CDR2: LNHDA, SQIVND (reference sequence). The CDR3 has 14 amino acids. Losses at the gene ends were 5 bases for V and 9 bases for J; bases not matched to a gene: 7. The variable domain in full, with the rest retrieved from reference TRBV19 and TRBJ1-6, is DGGITQSPKYLFRKEGQNVTLSCEQNLNHDAMYWYRQDPGQGLRLIYYSQIVNDFQKGDIAEGYSVSREKKESFPLTVTSAQKNPTAFYLCASSLGGVGSPLHFGNGTRLTVT.